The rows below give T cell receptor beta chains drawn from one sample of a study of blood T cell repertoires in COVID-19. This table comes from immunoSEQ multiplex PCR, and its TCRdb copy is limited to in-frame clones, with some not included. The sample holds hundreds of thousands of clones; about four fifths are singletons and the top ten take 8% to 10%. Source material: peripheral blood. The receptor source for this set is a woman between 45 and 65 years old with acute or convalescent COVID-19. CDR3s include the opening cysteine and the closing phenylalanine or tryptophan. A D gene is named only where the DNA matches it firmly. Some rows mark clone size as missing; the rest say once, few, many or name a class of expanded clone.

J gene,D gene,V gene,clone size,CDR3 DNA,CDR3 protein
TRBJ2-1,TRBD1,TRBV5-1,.,TGCGCCAGCAGCTTACAGGGGGGAGATGAGCAGTTCTTC,CASSLQGGDEQFF
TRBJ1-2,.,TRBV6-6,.,TGTGCCAGCAGTTACTCGGGCAGTTATGGCTACACCTTC,CASSYSGSYGYTF
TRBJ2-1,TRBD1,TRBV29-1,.,TGCAGCGGGGGGGACAGGGTCAATGAGCAGTTCTTC,CSGGDRVNEQFF
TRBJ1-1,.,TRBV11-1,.,TGTGCCAGCAGCTTATTAGCGTCGAACACTGAAGCTTTCTTT,CASSLLASNTEAFF
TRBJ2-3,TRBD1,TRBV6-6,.,TGTGCCAGCAGCCCGGGACAGGGTACAGATACGCAGTATTTT,CASSPGQGTDTQYF
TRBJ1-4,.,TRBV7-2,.,TGTGCCAGCAGCACGGCGGGGGGAACGGGTGAAAAACTGTTTTTT,CASSTAGGTGEKLFF
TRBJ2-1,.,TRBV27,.,TGTGCCAGCAGTTTATCCCTAGCGTGGTCCTACAATGAGCAGTTCTTC,CASSLSLAWSYNEQFF
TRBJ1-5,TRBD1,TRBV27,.,TGTGCCAGCAGTTTGGACAGGGAAATCACAAATCAGCCCCAGCATTTT,CASSLDREITNQPQHF
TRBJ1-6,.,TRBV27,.,TGTGCCAGCAGTCTGGGAGGGGCGCTGCGGGGTTCACCCCTCCACTTT,CASSLGGALRGSPLHF
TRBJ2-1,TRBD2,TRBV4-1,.,TGCGCCAGCAGCCAAGGTTCCCCCACACTAGCGGGGGTATACAATGAGCAGTTCTTC,CASSQGSPTLAGVYNEQFF
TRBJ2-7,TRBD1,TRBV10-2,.,TGCGCCAGCAGTGGGACAGGGTCCTACGAGCAGTACTTC,CASSGTGSYEQYF
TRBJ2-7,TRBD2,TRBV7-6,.,TGTGCCAGCAGCACCCGACTAGCGGGAGGAAACTCCTACGAGCAGTACTTC,CASSTRLAGGNSYEQYF
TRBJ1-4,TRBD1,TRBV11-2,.,TGTGCCAGCAGCTTAGGGGACAGGGACTTTGAAAAACTGTTTTTT,CASSLGDRDFEKLFF
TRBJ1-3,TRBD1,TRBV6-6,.,TGTGCCAGCAGCCTAGGACAGGGGACTGGAAACACCATATATTTT,CASSLGQGTGNTIYF
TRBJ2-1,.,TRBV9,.,TGTGCCAGCAGCGTACGTCTCGCGAATGAGCAGTTCTTC,CASSVRLANEQFF
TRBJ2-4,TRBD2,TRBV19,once,TGTGCCAGTAGTACCCTCCGTAGCGGGAAGGTTGGAAACATTCAGTACTTC,CASSTLRSGKVGNIQYF
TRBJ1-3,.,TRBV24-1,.,TGTGCCACCAGTGATTTGCACTGGGGGGAAAGGAAAACCTCTGGAAACACCATATATTTT,CATSDLHWGERKTSGNTIYF
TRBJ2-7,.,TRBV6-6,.,TGTGCCAGCCGGCGTTTAAGGAGTGACGTCGAGCAGTACTTC,CASRRLRSDVEQYF
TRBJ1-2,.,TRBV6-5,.,TGTGCCAGCAGTTACGCCCCCCAGGCTAACTATGGCTACACCTTC,CASSYAPQANYGYTF
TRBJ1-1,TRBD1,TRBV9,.,TGTGCCAGCAGCTCCCGGACAGGTACTTCGGGCACTGAAGCTTTCTTT,CASSSRTGTSGTEAFF
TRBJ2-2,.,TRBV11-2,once,TGTGCCAGCAGCTATTCGGTTACCGGGGAGCTGTTTTTT,CASSYSVTGELFF
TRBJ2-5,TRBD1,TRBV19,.,TGTGCCAGTAGTATATCCGGCCTGGGACAGGGGGAAGAGACCCAGTACTTC,CASSISGLGQGEETQYF
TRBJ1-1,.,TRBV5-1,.,TGCGCCAGCAGCTTGGAGGGAAGGGGGACTGAAGCTTTCTTT,CASSLEGRGTEAFF
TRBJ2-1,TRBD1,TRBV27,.,TGTGCCAGCAGTCTTCAGGGGGCCGAGACCTACAATGAGCAGTTCTTC,CASSLQGAETYNEQFF
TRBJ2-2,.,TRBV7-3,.,TGTGCCAGCAGCTTCGCGGCCGGGGAGCTGTTTTTT,CASSFAAGELFF
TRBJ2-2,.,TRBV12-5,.,TGTGCTAGTGGTTTGGTGGGGGCTTTGAACACCGGGGAGCTGTTTTTT,CASGLVGALNTGELFF
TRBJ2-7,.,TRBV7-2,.,TGTGCCAGCAGCTCCACAGGGAAAGCCTACGAGCAGTACTTC,CASSSTGKAYEQYF